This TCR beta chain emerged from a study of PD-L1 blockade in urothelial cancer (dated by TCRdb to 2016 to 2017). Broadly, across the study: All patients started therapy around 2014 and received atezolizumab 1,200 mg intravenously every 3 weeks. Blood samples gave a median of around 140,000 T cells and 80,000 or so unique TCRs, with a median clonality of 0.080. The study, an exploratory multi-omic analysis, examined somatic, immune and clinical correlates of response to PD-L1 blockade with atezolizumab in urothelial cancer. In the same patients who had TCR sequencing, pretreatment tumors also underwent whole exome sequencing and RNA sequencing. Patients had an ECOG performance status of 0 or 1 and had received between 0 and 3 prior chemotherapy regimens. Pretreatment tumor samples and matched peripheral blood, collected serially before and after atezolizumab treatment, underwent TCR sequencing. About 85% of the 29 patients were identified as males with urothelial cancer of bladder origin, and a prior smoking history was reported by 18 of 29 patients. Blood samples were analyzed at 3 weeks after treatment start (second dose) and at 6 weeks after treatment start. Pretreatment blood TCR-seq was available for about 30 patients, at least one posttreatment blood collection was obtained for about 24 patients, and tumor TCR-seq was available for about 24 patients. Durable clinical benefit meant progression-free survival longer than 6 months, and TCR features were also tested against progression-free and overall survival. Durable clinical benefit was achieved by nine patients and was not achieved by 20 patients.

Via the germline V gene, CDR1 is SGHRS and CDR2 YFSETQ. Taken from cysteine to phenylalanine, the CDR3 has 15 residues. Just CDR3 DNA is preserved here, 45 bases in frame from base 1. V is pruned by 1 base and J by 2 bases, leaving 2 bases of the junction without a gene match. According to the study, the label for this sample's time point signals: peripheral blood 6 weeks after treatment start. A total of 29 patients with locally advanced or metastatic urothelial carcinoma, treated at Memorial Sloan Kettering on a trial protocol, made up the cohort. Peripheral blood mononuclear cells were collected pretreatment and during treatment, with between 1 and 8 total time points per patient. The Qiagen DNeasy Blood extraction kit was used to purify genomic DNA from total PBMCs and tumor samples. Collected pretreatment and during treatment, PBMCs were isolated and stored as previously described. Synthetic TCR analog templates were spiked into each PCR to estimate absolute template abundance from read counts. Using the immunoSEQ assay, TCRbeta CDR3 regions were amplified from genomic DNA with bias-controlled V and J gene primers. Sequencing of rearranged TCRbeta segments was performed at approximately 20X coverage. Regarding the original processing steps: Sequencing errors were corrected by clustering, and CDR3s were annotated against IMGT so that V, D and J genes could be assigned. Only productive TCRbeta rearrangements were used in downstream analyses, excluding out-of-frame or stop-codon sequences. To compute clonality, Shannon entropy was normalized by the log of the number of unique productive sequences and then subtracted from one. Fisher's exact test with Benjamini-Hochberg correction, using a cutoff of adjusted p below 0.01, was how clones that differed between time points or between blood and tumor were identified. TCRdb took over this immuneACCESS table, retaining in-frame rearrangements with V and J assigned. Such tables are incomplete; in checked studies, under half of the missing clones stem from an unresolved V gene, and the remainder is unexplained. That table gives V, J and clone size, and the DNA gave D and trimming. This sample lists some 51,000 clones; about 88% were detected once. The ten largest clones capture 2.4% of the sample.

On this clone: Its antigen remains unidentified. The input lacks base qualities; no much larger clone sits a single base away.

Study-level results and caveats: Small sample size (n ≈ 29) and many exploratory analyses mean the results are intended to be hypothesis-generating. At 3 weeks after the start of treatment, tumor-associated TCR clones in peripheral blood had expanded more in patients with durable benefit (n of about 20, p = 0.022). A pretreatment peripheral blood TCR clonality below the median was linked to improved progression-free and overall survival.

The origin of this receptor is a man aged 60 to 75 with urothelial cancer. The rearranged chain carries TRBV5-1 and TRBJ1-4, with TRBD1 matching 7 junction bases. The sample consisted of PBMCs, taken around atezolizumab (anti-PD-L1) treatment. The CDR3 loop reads CASSLTGVTNEKLFF. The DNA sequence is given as TGCGCCAGCAGCTTGACAGGGGTGACTAATGAAAAACTGTTTTTT.